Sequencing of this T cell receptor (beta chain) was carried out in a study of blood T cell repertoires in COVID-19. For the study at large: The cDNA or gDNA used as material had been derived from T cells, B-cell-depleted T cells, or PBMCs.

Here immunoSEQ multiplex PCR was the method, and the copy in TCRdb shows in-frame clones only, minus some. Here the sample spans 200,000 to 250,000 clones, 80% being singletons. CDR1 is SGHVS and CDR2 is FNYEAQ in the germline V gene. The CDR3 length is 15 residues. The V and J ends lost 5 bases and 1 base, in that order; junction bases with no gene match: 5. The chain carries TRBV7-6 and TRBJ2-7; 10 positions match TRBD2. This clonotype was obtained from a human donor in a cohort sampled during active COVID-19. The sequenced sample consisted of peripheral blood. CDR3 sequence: CASSAEREGSYEQYF. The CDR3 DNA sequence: TGTGCCAGCAGCGCGGAGCGGGAGGGTTCCTACGAGCAGTACTTC.